The entry below describes one T cell receptor (beta chain). Its specificity is unknown. Amplified regions were TCR beta CDR3 sequences from RNA transcripts. When the TCR CDR3 underwent first-round RT-PCR, the HTBI primer set was used. TCRdb reprocessed the multiplex PCR reads via MiXCR and lists one record per CDR3 protein. The sample carries hundreds of thousands of distinct CDR3 sequences, about 43% recorded once. These data are taken from a study of T cells in Graves' hyperthyroidism and ophthalmopathy. Overall study findings and caveats: The authors' 13 V-J model separated ophthalmopathy from stable hyperthyroidism.

The study excluded patients with uncontrolled infection, other autoimmune disease, pregnancy or lactation. The sequence derives from a young woman with Graves' hyperthyroidism. The sequenced sample was peripheral blood or thyroid tissue (not recorded which).

CDR3 DNA sequence: TGTGCCACCAGCGTGCCTGGGAAGAGCAATCAGCCCCAGCATTTT. Protein sequence: CATSVPGKSNQPQHF. The chain joins TRBV15 to TRBJ1-5; D not certain. Between the trimmed V and J ends, which lost 5 bases and 1 base, there was a span of 12 bases. CDR1 is LNHNV, CDR2 YYDKDF, per germline (reference sequence). CDR3 length: 15 amino acids. The full variable domain, its missing parts supplied by reference TRBV15 and TRBJ1-5, is DAMVIQNPRYQVTQFGKPVTLSCSQTLNHNVMYWYQQKSSQAPKLLFHYYDKDFNNEADTPDNFQSRRPNTSFCFLDIRSPGLGDTAMYLCATSVPGKSNQPQHFGDGTRLSIL.